This passage covers 12 T cell receptor beta chains from one sample sequenced in a study of T cell responses to AZD1222 COVID-19 vaccine. Method: immunoSEQ multiplex PCR; TCRdb's copy keeps in-frame clones and lacks some. The sample includes approximately 110,000 clones, around 96% of them seen just once. Sample: peripheral blood, taken on day 0 of AZD1222 vaccination. Receptor source: an adult in good health.

This chain links TRBV5-1 with TRBJ2-1; D perhaps matches TRBD2 (5 bases). With 1 base removed from V and 0 bases from J, the gap between germline ends came to 23 bases. Germline CDR1 is SGHRS and CDR2 is YFSETQ. The CDR3 extends over 20 amino acids. As DNA, the CDR3 is TGCGCCAGCAGCTTGCTCCCGGGAACTTTCCGTGGAAGCTCCTACAATGAGCAGTTCTTC. Protein sequence: CASSLLPGTFRGSSYNEQFF.

This clone was picked up a small number of times. The rearrangement uses TRBV11-2 and TRBJ1-2; a weak D match, TRBD1 (5 bases). The CDR3 is 16 residues long. The V gene lost 5 bases and the J gene lost 2 bases, with 18 bases spanning the gap. Germline V gives CDR1 SGHAT, CDR2 FQNNGV. CDR3 nucleotide sequence: TGTGCCAGCAGCGCCCTCTTAACGGCAGGGAACTATGGCTACACCTTC. This sequence encodes CASSALLTAGNYGYTF.

J is TRBJ1-1 and V is TRBV5-1; D is undetermined. Germline V lookup: CDR1 SGHRS, CDR2 YFSETQ. The CDR3 sequence is 12 residues long. Trimming took 4 bases from V and 1 from J, leaving 5 bases between them. CDR3 in amino acids: CASSRTNTEAFF. The CDR3 DNA sequence: TGCGCCAGCAGCCGGACGAACACTGAAGCTTTCTTT.

Concerning this clone: No conserved phenylalanine or tryptophan is present at the end of the CDR3, so a read error is the likely explanation. Because the CDR3's place on the DNA is in doubt, the DNA is left out and the CDR3 is given as listed by TCRdb. The J gene is TRBJ1-2, the V gene TRBV9. The CDR3 is 9 amino acids long, termini counted. Germline CDR1 SGDLS, CDR2 YYNGEE. CDR3 amino acids: CASSVISSL.

The chain employs TRBV28 and TRBJ1-2; D uncertain. Germline assignment: CDR1 MDHEN and CDR2 SYDVKM. This CDR3 region has 13 residues. V shed 5 bases and J shed 2 bases, with 9 bases lying between them. Here the CDR3 DNA reads TGTGCCAGCAGTCTCATACGAAACTATGGCTACACCTTC. Translation: CASSLIRNYGYTF.

The rearrangement joins TRBV3-1 (or the pseudogene TRBV3-2) to TRBJ1-2, with D possibly TRBD1 on 6 matching bases. Trimming removed 0 bases from V and 4 bases from J, with 12 bases in between. This CDR3 is 15 amino acids long. The germline CDR1 and CDR2 sequences are LGHDT and YNNKEL (reference sequence). CDR3 protein: CASSQEGGTLYGYTF. Written as DNA, the CDR3 is TGTGCCAGCAGCCAAGAAGGGGGGACACTCTATGGCTACACCTTC.

The chain combines TRBV7-6 with TRBJ1-3; no definite D call. The germline V and J ends were trimmed by 1 base and 3 bases, with 7 bases remaining between them. The CDR3 consists of 14 residues. Germline V gene data show CDR1 as SGHVS and CDR2 as FNYEAQ. CDR3 loop: CASSLGTGGNTIYF. CDR3 DNA: TGTGCCAGCAGCTTAGGGACCGGTGGAAACACCATATATTTT.

The chain carries TRBV28 and TRBJ2-1; unclear D gene. V was pared by 8 bases and J by 9 bases, with 17 bases between. CDR1 MDHEN and CDR2 SYDVKM come from the germline V gene. The CDR3 runs to 13 residues. Written as DNA, the CDR3 is TGTGCCAGCGTCGGGTCAATATGGGGTGAGCAGTTCTTC. Translated: CASVGSIWGEQFF.

V gene TRBV6-1 combines with J gene TRBJ1-6, with D unclear. V lost 2 bases and J 9 bases, leaving 14 bases between the germline ends. Germline V gene lookup returns CDR1 MNHNS and CDR2 SASEGT. This CDR3 has 15 amino acids. CDR3 region: CASSEWRQTGSPLHF. In nucleotides, the CDR3 is TGTGCCAGCAGTGAATGGAGGCAGACGGGTTCACCCCTCCACTTT.

This clone occurred once. V and J are TRBV19 and TRBJ1-3; tentatively, D is TRBD1 (6 bases). Trimming removed 4 bases at V and 4 bases at J, with 17 bases between. Germline values: CDR1 LNHDA, CDR2 SQIVND (reference sequence). The CDR3 has 16 amino acids. The DNA for the CDR3 is TGTGCCAGTAGTAGATGGGCAGGGGCAAAAGGAAACACCATATATTTT. Protein sequence: CASSRWAGAKGNTIYF. The full variable domain, completed using reference TRBV19 and TRBJ1-3, is DGGITQSPKYLFRKEGQNVTLSCEQNLNHDAMYWYRQDPGQGLRLIYYSQIVNDFQKGDIAEGYSVSREKKESFPLTVTSAQKNPTAFYLCASSRWAGAKGNTIYFGEGSWLTVV.

The V and J genes are TRBV6-2 or TRBV6-3 and TRBJ1-2, with 7 bases that match TRBD1. The V segment lost 6 bases and the J segment 6 bases; nucleotides outside the gene matches: 10. CDR1 and CDR2 from the germline V gene are MNHEY and SVGEGT. The CDR3 extends over 14 amino acids. This CDR3 is CASSLLRQGDGYTF. The CDR3 DNA reads TGTGCCAGCAGCTTACTCAGACAGGGAGATGGCTACACCTTC.

This clone was counted once. The chain links TRBV12-3 or TRBV12-4 to TRBJ2-7; no clear D. This CDR3 spans 13 amino acids. The V end lost 6 bases, the J end lost 2 bases, and 11 bases lay between the germline ends. The CDR3 sequence is CASSLGLAYEQYF. CDR3 nucleotides: TGTGCCAGCAGCCTTGGGCTAGCCTACGAGCAGTACTTC.